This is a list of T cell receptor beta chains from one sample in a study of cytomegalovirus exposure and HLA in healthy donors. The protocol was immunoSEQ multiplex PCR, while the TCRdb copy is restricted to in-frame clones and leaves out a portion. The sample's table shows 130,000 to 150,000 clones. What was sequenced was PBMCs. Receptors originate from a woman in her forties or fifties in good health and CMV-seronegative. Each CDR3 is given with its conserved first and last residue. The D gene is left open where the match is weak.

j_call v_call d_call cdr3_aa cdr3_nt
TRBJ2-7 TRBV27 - CASSLADSYEQYF TGTGCCAGCAGTTTAGCGGACTCCTACGAGCAGTACTTC
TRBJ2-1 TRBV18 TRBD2 CASSPLAGEYNEQFF TGTGCCAGCTCACCACTCGCGGGAGAGTACAATGAGCAGTTCTTC
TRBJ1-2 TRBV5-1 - CASSLDSYGYTF TGCGCCAGCAGCCTCGACAGCTATGGCTACACCTTC
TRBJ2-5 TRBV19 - CASSIGGETQYF TGTGCCAGTAGTATAGGAGGAGAGACCCAGTACTTC
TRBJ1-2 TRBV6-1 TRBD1 CASSEGQGAHYGYTF TGTGCCAGCAGTGAGGGACAGGGGGCCCACTATGGCTACACCTTC
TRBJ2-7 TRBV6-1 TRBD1 CASSEQGVLYEQYF TGTGCCAGCAGTGAGCAGGGGGTCCTTTACGAGCAGTACTTC
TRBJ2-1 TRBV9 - CASSASTHYNEQFF TGTGCCAGCAGCGCATCCACACACTACAATGAGCAGTTCTTC
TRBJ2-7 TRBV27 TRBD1 CASSLLGTDYSYEQYF TGTGCCAGCAGTTTATTAGGGACAGATTACTCCTACGAGCAGTACTTC
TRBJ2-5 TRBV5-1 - CASSLMEFPNTKETQYF TGCGCCAGCAGCTTGATGGAATTCCCAAACACTAAAGAGACCCAGTACTTC
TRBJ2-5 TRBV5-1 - CASSLATGLGETQYF TGCGCCAGCAGCTTGGCCACGGGACTGGGGGAGACCCAGTACTTC
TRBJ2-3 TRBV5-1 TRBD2 CASSLPVAGGQADTQYF TGCGCCAGCAGCTTGCCGGTAGCGGGGGGGCAAGCAGATACGCAGTATTTT
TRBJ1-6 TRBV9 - CASSREANSPLHF TGTGCCAGCAGCCGGGAAGCCAATTCACCCCTCCACTTT
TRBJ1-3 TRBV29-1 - CSVEVPEDGNTIYF TGCAGCGTTGAAGTGCCAGAAGATGGAAACACCATATATTTT
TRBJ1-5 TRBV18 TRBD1 CASSPETGRQQPQHF TGTGCCAGCTCACCAGAGACAGGGCGTCAGCAGCCCCAGCATTTT
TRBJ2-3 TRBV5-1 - CASSLSDTQYF TGCGCCAGCAGCTTGTCTGATACGCAGTATTTT
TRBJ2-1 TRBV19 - CASSIDPGSYNEQFF TGTGCCAGTAGTATAGATCCGGGGTCCTACAATGAGCAGTTCTTC
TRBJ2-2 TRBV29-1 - CSVADMSGAGELFF TGCAGCGTTGCCGACATGTCCGGCGCCGGGGAGCTGTTTTTT
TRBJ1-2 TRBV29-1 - CSATGSFNYGYTF TGCAGCGCTACAGGGTCATTTAACTATGGCTACACCTTC
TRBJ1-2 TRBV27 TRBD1 CASSLWSGGGSGYTF TGTGCCAGCAGTTTATGGAGTGGAGGGGGCAGTGGCTACACCTTC
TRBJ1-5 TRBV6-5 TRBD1 CASSYGQGIQPQHF TGTGCCAGCAGTTATGGACAGGGTATTCAGCCCCAGCATTTT
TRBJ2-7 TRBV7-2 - CASSLFRGNHYEQYF TGTGCCAGCAGCTTATTTCGGGGGAACCATTACGAGCAGTACTTC
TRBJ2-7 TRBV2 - CASSERGGQYF TGTGCCAGCAGTGAACGAGGGGGGCAGTACTTC
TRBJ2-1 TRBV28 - CASSSQGAGLGYNEQFF TGTGCCAGCAGTTCACAGGGGGCGGGACTAGGCTACAATGAGCAGTTCTTC
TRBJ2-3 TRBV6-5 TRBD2 CASSSLAASTDTQYF TGTGCCAGCAGTTCCCTAGCGGCTAGCACAGATACGCAGTATTTT